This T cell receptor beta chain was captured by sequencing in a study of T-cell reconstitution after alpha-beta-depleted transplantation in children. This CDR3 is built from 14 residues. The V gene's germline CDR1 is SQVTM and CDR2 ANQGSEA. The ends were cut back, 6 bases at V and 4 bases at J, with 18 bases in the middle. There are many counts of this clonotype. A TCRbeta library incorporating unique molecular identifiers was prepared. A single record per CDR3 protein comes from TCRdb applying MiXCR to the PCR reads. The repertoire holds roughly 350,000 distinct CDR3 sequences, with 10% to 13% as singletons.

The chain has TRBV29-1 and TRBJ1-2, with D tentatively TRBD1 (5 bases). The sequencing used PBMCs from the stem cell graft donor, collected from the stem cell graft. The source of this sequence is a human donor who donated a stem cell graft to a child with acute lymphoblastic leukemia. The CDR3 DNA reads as TGCAGCGTGGGGGATGGAGCGGGAGGCTATGGCTACACCTTC. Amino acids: CSVGDGAGGYGYTF.